Here is one TCR beta chain with its context. This receptor's antigen is unknown. There are no base qualities to consult, and no much larger clone falls within one base. This entry is derived from a study of T cell responses to AZD1222 COVID-19 vaccine listed by TCRdb under 2021. Regarding the complete study: AZD1222 recipients given second doses at about 4 weeks or at about 12 weeks were pooled, since spike-specific TCR depth and breadth were not found to differ between the two schedules. Trial participants were enrolled into age subgroups of 18-55, 56-69 and 70-plus years, which contained about 150, 28 and 57 TCR-sequenced participants, respectively. TCR sequencing was performed for some 250 trial participants, of whom about 200 were given two doses of AZD1222 and around 25 were given two doses of MenACWY control vaccine.

The trim is 2 bases for V and 6 bases for J, with a gap of 5 bases between the germline ends. Inclusive of the bounding cysteine and phenylalanine, the CDR3 is 12 residues long. Only the CDR3 part of the read is kept: 36 bases, read in frame from the first base. The germline V gene supplies CDR1 SGHTA and CDR2 FQGNSA. Taken with the paper, the label for time point translates to: baseline before first vaccination. Vaccinee samples came from UK trials COV001 and COV002, including a single-blind randomized controlled phase 2/3 trial of AZD1222 (ChAdOx1 nCoV-19) in healthy adults. Trial participant PBMC samples were collected at day 0 and day 28 after the second dose for TCRbeta chain sequencing. Study-wide findings and limitations: Vaccine-associated CD4 TCRs spanned the whole spike protein, with dominant responses in regions 160-218 and 743-854. In the small 56-69-year group, the increase in depth fell short of significance, most likely because of low power. Spike-specific TCR breadth and depth rose significantly after two AZD1222 doses compared with day 0 and with MenACWY recipients. Participants were mostly white British and included more females than males, and it was suggested by the authors that clonal diversity may have been underestimated. Nearly half of unique spike-specific TCRs reportedly recognized epitopes outside regions mutated in the B.1.351 and B.1.1.7 variants. Because no day 14 peak-response samples were available, repertoires were characterized only after the peak T cell response. Only five to seven AZD1222 recipients were SARS-CoV-2 seropositive at baseline, limiting conclusions about previously exposed vaccinees.

The CDR3 regions of human TCRbeta chains were analyzed by immunosequencing. Regarding the original processing steps: TCRs in the repertoires were compared against a reference library of SARS-CoV-2-specific TCRs that had been generated with the MIRA antigen-specificity platform. Breadth was defined as the fraction of unique TCRs that were SARS-CoV-2-associated. Depth was defined as the fraction of total T cells that were SARS-CoV-2-associated. Using the MIRA data, each spike-specific TCR was mapped to the spike region that the TCR reacts to and placed in a CD4 or CD8 class. Log10-transformed breadth and depth values were compared by one-way ANOVA with Sidak's multiple comparisons tests. TCRdb provides this immuneACCESS table in a form limited to in-frame rearrangements. Some clones are lacking; in checked studies, under half of them reflect an unresolved V gene, and why the rest are absent is not known. For V, J and clone size, that table is used; D and trimming come from the DNA. Across this sample there are around 92,000 clones, with about 89% seen only once. Around 8% of the sample belongs to the ten largest clones.

The sequence is built from TRBV7-2 and TRBJ2-1; a confident D gene designation cannot be given. The sequences come from peripheral blood, collected on day 0 of AZD1222 vaccination. The clonotype was recovered from an adult in good health. CDR3 region: CASSLQSNEQFF. The DNA reads as follows: TGTGCCAGCAGCTTACAGAGCAATGAGCAGTTCTTC.